Shown below are 24 T cell receptor beta chains from a single sample sequenced in a study of blood T cells in healthy people across ages. A second about 6 to 12 cycle PCR used barcoded and J-beta primers. TCRdb re-derived calls from the 5' RACE reads in MiXCR, one entry per CDR3 protein. Here the sample spans hundreds of thousands of distinct CDR3 sequences, over 20% being singletons. Sequencing input: blood. The receptor source for this set is a man in his 70s in good health.

This clonotype was counted only a few times. The gene calls are TRBV14 and TRBJ2-1; D is undetermined. Germline lookup yields CDR1 SGHDN and CDR2 FVKESK. V was clipped by 1 base and J by 4 bases, with 17 bases between them. The CDR3 has 17 residues. CDR3 in amino acids: CASSQGSFGLIYNEQFF. In DNA, the CDR3 is TGTGCCAGCAGCCAAGGGTCGTTCGGGCTAATTTACAATGAGCAGTTCTTC.

V usage is TRBV6-5 and J usage is TRBJ2-7; a possible D gene is TRBD1 (5 bases). From germline, CDR1 is MNHEY and CDR2 SVGAGI. Trimming shortened V by 1 base and J by 4 bases, and 14 bases separated the two germline ends. This CDR3 has 15 amino acids. The CDR3 region is CASSYFPGQGYEQYF. CDR3 nucleotides: TGTGCCAGCAGTTACTTTCCAGGGCAGGGTTACGAGCAGTACTTC.

This clonotype was found a few times. The V call is TRBV20-1, the J call TRBJ2-7, with TRBD2 matching over 10 bases. The CDR3 has 14 residues. Germline V CDR1 and CDR2: DFQATT, SNEGSKA (reference sequence). Trimming removed 4 bases from V and 6 bases from J; junction bases left unmatched: 9. The CDR3 nucleotides read TGCAGTGCTAAGCGGCCTAGCGGGAGACTCGAGCAGTACTTC. Its translation is CSAKRPSGRLEQYF.

The V gene is TRBV5-1, the J gene TRBJ2-5; TRBD2 matches 7 bases. This CDR3 has 16 residues. The junction had 6 bases not matched to a gene; V was cut back by 0 bases and J by 1 base. The germline V gene has CDR1 SGHRS and CDR2 YFSETQ. CDR3 residues: CASSLGPAGTQETQYF. The CDR3 DNA sequence: TGCGCCAGCAGCTTGGGTCCAGCGGGAACCCAAGAGACCCAGTACTTC.

The chain couples TRBV6-2 or TRBV6-3 to TRBJ2-7, with D perhaps TRBD2 (6 bases). Germline CDR1 MNHEY, CDR2 SVGEGT. The ends were cut back, 2 bases at V and 0 bases at J, with 14 bases in the middle. The CDR3 covers 16 residues. The CDR3 DNA follows: TGTGCCAGCAGTTACCTTAGCGGAGCAAGCTCCTACGAGCAGTACTTC. It translates to CASSYLSGASSYEQYF.

J is TRBJ2-7 and V is TRBV12-3 or TRBV12-4; D perhaps matches TRBD1 (6 bases). Trimming took 4 bases from V and 2 from J, leaving 12 bases between them. This CDR3 has 14 residues. CDR3 bases: TGTGCCAGCAGTTCCGACGGGACAACCTACGAGCAGTACTTC. Its translation: CASSSDGTTYEQYF.

The chain uses TRBV6-1 and TRBJ2-5; D possibly corresponds to TRBD2 (6 bases). This CDR3 is built from 16 residues. The V end lost 6 bases, the J end lost 4 bases, and 21 bases lay between the germline ends. Germline assignment: CDR1 MNHNS and CDR2 SASEGT. Written as DNA, the CDR3 is TGTGCCAGCAGCCTGGTTTATCGGGAGTCGAGAGAGACCCAGTACTTC. Its translation is CASSLVYRESRETQYF.

This sequence joins TRBV6-5 and TRBJ1-1, with a tentative D call TRBD1 (5 bases). The CDR3 covers 14 residues. Germline CDR1 is MNHEY and CDR2 is SVGAGI. Trimming cost V 3 bases and J 3 bases, with 11 bases left between them. The CDR3 DNA reads TGTGCCAGCAGTTATGACAGTTCCTACACTGAAGCTTTCTTT. Translated: CASSYDSSYTEAFF.

This clonotype was counted between two and nine times. The chain employs TRBV7-2 and TRBJ2-1, with 10 bases fitting TRBD2. Germline CDR1 SGHTA, CDR2 FQGNSA. J was trimmed by 6 bases and V by 5 bases; bases with no gene match: 13. There are 17 residues in the CDR3. In nucleotides, the CDR3 is TGTGCCAGCAGCGTCTCTTCTAGCGGGAGATTTCTCAATGAGCAGTTCTTC. It codes for CASSVSSSGRFLNEQFF.

This clonotype appeared a few times. The V call is TRBV6-5, the J call TRBJ1-5, with D hard to call. The length of the CDR3 is 13 residues. Germline V lookup: CDR1 MNHEY, CDR2 SVGAGI. Trimming removed 5 bases from V and 7 bases from J, with 12 bases in between. CDR3 in amino acids: CASSPTSVQPQHF. CDR3 DNA: TGTGCCAGCAGTCCTACCTCCGTACAGCCCCAGCATTTT.

This clonotype has a handful of counts. The genes are TRBV5-1 and TRBJ2-1; D gene uncertain. The CDR3 has 12 residues. Trimming left V 3 bases short and J 4 bases short, with 5 bases between. CDR1 and CDR2 from the germline V gene are SGHRS and YFSETQ. CDR3 sequence reads: CASSSVYNEQFF. As DNA, the CDR3 is TGCGCCAGCAGCTCAGTTTACAATGAGCAGTTCTTC. The full variable domain, its missing parts supplied by reference TRBV5-1 and TRBJ2-1, is KAGVTQTPRYLIKTRGQQVTLSCSPISGHRSVSWYQQTPGQGLQFLFEYFSETQRNKGNFPGRFSGRQFSNSRSEMNVSTLELGDSALYLCASSSVYNEQFFGPGTRLTVL.

V and J are TRBV11-2 and TRBJ2-7, with D maybe TRBD1 (6 bases). This CDR3 has 15 amino acids. Germline CDR1 reads SGHAT; CDR2 reads FQNNGV. Between the trimmed V and J ends, which lost 2 bases and 3 bases, there was a span of 14 bases. CDR3 DNA sequence: TGTGCCAGCAGCTTAAAGAGGGGACAAAACTACGAGCAGTACTTC. Protein product: CASSLKRGQNYEQYF.

V usage is TRBV7-3 and J usage is TRBJ2-2, with 8 positions matching TRBD2. Germline V lookup: CDR1 SGHTA, CDR2 FQGTGA. This CDR3 contains 15 residues. The trim removed 5 bases at V and 0 bases at J, leaving 2 bases unmatched. The CDR3 here is CASSTSGPNTGELFF. The CDR3 bases are TGTGCCAGCAGCACTAGCGGACCGAACACCGGGGAGCTGTTTTTT.

The rearrangement uses TRBV7-2 and TRBJ1-4; D gene uncertain. Trimming left V 5 bases short and J 3 bases short, with 4 bases between. CDR1 is SGHTA, CDR2 FQGNSA, per germline. The CDR3 totals 12 residues. CDR3 region: CASSAANEKLFF. The CDR3 DNA is TGTGCCAGCAGCGCAGCTAATGAAAAACTGTTTTTT.

The chain uses TRBV28 and TRBJ2-5; D remains ambiguous. Germline CDR1 MDHEN, CDR2 SYDVKM. This CDR3 contains 14 residues. The V end lost 5 bases, the J end lost 5 bases, and 15 bases lay between the germline ends. CDR3 residues: CASSNRGAVETQYF. The DNA of the CDR3 is TGTGCCAGCAGTAATCGCGGCGCCGTGGAGACCCAGTACTTC.

This chain connects TRBV20-1 to TRBJ2-2; TRBD2 matches 8 bases. This CDR3 is built from 15 residues. V lost 1 base and J lost 4; bases outside the gene matches: 5. Germline lookup yields CDR1 DFQATT and CDR2 SNEGSKA (reference sequence). Written as DNA, the CDR3 is TGCAGTGCTAGAGCGGCGGGAGGCGGCACCGGGGAGCTGTTTTTT. Protein: CSARAAGGGTGELFF.

This clonotype was detected only a few times. The V and J genes are TRBV7-9 and TRBJ2-4; tentatively, D is TRBD1 (6 bases). CDR3 length: 16 amino acids. The V and J ends lost 5 bases and 0 bases respectively, with 14 bases between them. Germline CDR1 and CDR2: SEHNR and FQNEAQ (reference sequence). As DNA, the CDR3 is TGTGCCAGCAGCGGACAGCGTACTCTAGCCAAAAACATTCAGTACTTC. Translation gives CASSGQRTLAKNIQYF.

This clonotype occurred a few times. The chain has TRBV13 and TRBJ2-2; 9 bases fit TRBD2. V lost 1 base, J lost 4 bases, and 4 bases stayed unmatched. This CDR3 is 16 amino acids long. Germline V gene lookup returns CDR1 PRHDT and CDR2 FYEKMQ (reference sequence). CDR3 amino acids: CASSLVAGALTGELFF. CDR3 nucleotides: TGTGCCAGCAGCTTAGTAGCGGGAGCTCTCACCGGGGAGCTGTTTTTT. Using reference TRBV13 and TRBJ2-2 for the parts outside the CDR3, the full variable domain is AAGVIQSPRHLIKEKRETATLKCYPIPRHDTVYWYQQGPGQDPQFLISFYEKMQSDKGSIPDRFSAQQFSDYHSELNMSSLELGDSALYFCASSLVAGALTGELFFGEGSRLTVL.

A word on this clonotype: Compared with germline, one end of the junction differs, possibly owing to a read error. The rearrangement joins TRBV27 to TRBJ1-4, with D hard to call. The CDR3 has 14 amino acids. The V gene's germline CDR1 is MNHEY and CDR2 SMNVEV (reference sequence). The CDR3 nucleotides are TGTGCCAGCAGTCCTTCGGCCCCACGAGAAAAACTGGTTTTT. As protein: CASSPSAPREKLVF. The variable domain in full, with the rest retrieved from reference TRBV27 and TRBJ1-4, is EAQVTQNPRYLITVTGKKLTVTCSQNMNHEYMSWYRQDPGLGLRQIYYSMNVEVTDKGDVPEGYKVSRKEKRNFPLILESPSPNQTSLYFCASSPSAPREKLVFGSGTQLSVL.

This clonotype appeared a few times. The CDR3 protein is CASRTGTANTGELFF. In DNA form, the CDR3 reads TGTGCCAGCAGAACCGGGACAGCTAACACCGGGGAGCTGTTTTTT. This chain joins TRBV6-2 or TRBV6-3 and TRBJ2-2; TRBD1 aligns across 7 bases. There are 15 residues in the CDR3. Looked up from germline, CDR1 is MNHEY and CDR2 is SVGEGT. The ends lost 6 bases at V and 2 bases at J; junction bases unmatched: 6.

The genes are TRBV29-1 and TRBJ2-7; possible D gene TRBD2, 5 bases. The CDR3 length is 15 residues. Germline V CDR1 and CDR2: SQVTM, ANQGSEA. V was cut by 3 bases and J by 1 base, with 16 bases left in between. The CDR3 region has the DNA TGCAGCGTTGAGGTTGACCGGGATTGGTCCTACGAGCAGTACTTC. It is translated as CSVEVDRDWSYEQYF.

This clonotype occurred a few times. J is TRBJ2-1 and V is TRBV7-2; 8 nucleotides agree with TRBD1. The end of the DNA aligns better with TRBJ2-5, so the J call may be wrong. The CDR3 is 12 amino acids. CDR1 is SGHTA, CDR2 FQGNSA, per germline. CDR3 residues: CATGTGVRSQYF. The CDR3 coding sequence is TGTGCCACCGGGACAGGCGTTAGGAGCCAGTACTTC.

The V and J genes are TRBV12-3 or TRBV12-4 and TRBJ2-7; TRBD2 matches 12 bases. Trimming removed 6 bases from V and 6 bases from J; junction bases left unmatched: 6. The CDR3 has 14 amino acids. In DNA, the CDR3 is TGTGCCAGCAGGAAGACTAGCGGGAGTCCCGAGCAGTACTTC. Amino acid sequence: CASRKTSGSPEQYF.

This clonotype has just a few counts. The chain joins TRBV24-1 to TRBJ2-1; D may match TRBD1 or TRBD2 (7 bases each). The V end was cut by 3 bases, the J end by 1 base, with 18 bases between. CDR1 and CDR2 (germline): KGHDR, SFDVKD. The CDR3 covers 18 residues. CDR3 protein: CATSDPRPQGGSYNEQFF. The CDR3 nucleotides are TGTGCCACCAGTGATCCTCGCCCCCAGGGGGGGTCCTACAATGAGCAGTTCTTC.